One sample yielded the 20 T cell receptor beta chains listed below, sequenced in a study of human T cells and chemical hapten exposure. TCRdb analysed the RACE reads with MiXCR anew, one entry per CDR3 protein. The sample holds tens of thousands of distinct CDR3 sequences, roughly 12% seen once. The time point is: patch test 1, 2 weeks after DPC sensitization. Described treatment: therapeutic diphenylcyclopropenone sensitization with weekly scalp DPC. This material consisted of whole blood, taken in connection with sensitization to the hapten diphenylcyclopropenone (DPC). The receptor source for this set is a woman aged 55-70 years with alopecia areata. Some clones in this sample may be carry-over from other donors' samples.

In this sample, this clonotype turned up many times. This sequence joins TRBV4-1 and TRBJ1-3; D not resolved. The V gene lost 8 bases and the J gene lost 0 bases, with 8 bases spanning the gap. The CDR3 is made up of 13 amino acids. CDR1 is MGHRA and CDR2 is YSYEKL in the germline V gene. CDR3 protein: CASGEISGNTIYF. The CDR3 DNA reads as TGCGCCAGCGGGGAAATCTCTGGAAACACCATATATTTT.

As to this clonotype: Possible read error: a much larger clone is one base away. The gene calls are TRBV20-1 and TRBJ1-6; possible D gene TRBD1, 5 bases. This CDR3 is 13 amino acids long. Per the germline V gene, CDR1 is DFQATT and CDR2 is SNEGSKA (reference sequence). This CDR3 is CSASGGVSSPRHF. In DNA form, the CDR3 reads TGCAGTGCTAGTGGGGGGGTCAGTTCACCCCGCCACTTT.

This clonotype was seen repeatedly, ten times or more. In DNA form, the CDR3 reads TGTGCCAGCAGTCCAGGACAGGGTGCAGTTACTGAAGCTTTCTTT. Translating it yields CASSPGQGAVTEAFF. The chain recombines TRBV28 with TRBJ1-1, with TRBD1 identical over 8 bases. This CDR3 has 15 amino acids. Germline trimming cut 5 bases from V and 5 bases from J; bases unmatched to any gene: 10. Germline CDR1 MDHEN, CDR2 SYDVKM.

The genes are TRBV7-6 and TRBJ2-3; a possible D gene is TRBD2 (5 bases). The CDR3 is made up of 14 amino acids. V lost 5 bases to trimming and J lost 2 bases, with 11 bases between them. Germline V lookup: CDR1 SGHVS, CDR2 FNYEAQ. For the CDR3, the DNA is TGTGCCAGCAGCCCCCCCGGGGTCACAGATACGCAGTATTTT. Residues: CASSPPGVTDTQYF.

This clonotype came up many times. The rearrangement links TRBV29-1 to TRBJ2-3; D might be TRBD2 (6 bases). Germline V gene lookup returns CDR1 SQVTM and CDR2 ANQGSEA. The V end was cut by 4 bases, the J end by 2 bases, with 19 bases between. CDR3 length equals 16 residues. This CDR3 is CSVGTGTFTYTDTQYF. In DNA, the CDR3 is TGCAGCGTTGGTACCGGGACTTTTACCTACACAGATACGCAGTATTTT.

The sample holds many counts of this clonotype. The chain uses TRBV11-2 and TRBJ2-7, with no clear D. V shed 1 base and J shed 6 bases, with 7 bases lying between them. From germline, CDR1 is SGHAT and CDR2 FQNNGV. The CDR3 is 12 amino acids. CDR3 amino acids: CASSLAFSEQYF. CDR3 nucleotide sequence: TGTGCCAGCAGCTTAGCCTTCTCCGAGCAGTACTTC.

This chain connects TRBV27 to TRBJ1-1, with D maybe TRBD1 (5 bases). With 5 bases removed from V and 6 bases from J, the gap between germline ends came to 19 bases. The germline V gene has CDR1 MNHEY and CDR2 SMNVEV (reference sequence). The CDR3 sequence is 15 residues long. Here the CDR3 reads CASSREQWGGSEAFF. The CDR3 region has the DNA TGTGCCAGCAGTCGCGAACAGTGGGGCGGATCTGAAGCTTTCTTT.

This clonotype showed up just a few times. This sequence joins TRBV20-1 and TRBJ2-7; a possible D gene is TRBD1 (6 bases). CDR3 length equals 13 residues. V lost 6 bases to trimming and J lost 6 bases, with 18 bases between them. The germline V gene encodes CDR1 DFQATT and CDR2 SNEGSKA (reference sequence). The CDR3 here is CSAPGQTLGEQYF. CDR3 coding DNA: TGCAGTGCACCAGGACAGACCCTAGGCGAGCAGTACTTC.

This clonotype appeared a few times. This chain uses TRBV6-1 with TRBJ1-6; D gene uncertain. The CDR3 covers 15 residues. CDR1 MNHNS and CDR2 SASEGT come from the germline V gene. The V end was cut by 5 bases, the J end by 2 bases, with 10 bases between. CDR3 sequence (DNA): TGTGCCAGCAGTCCCACCGGAACCTATAATTCACCCCTCCACTTT. Translated, it gives CASSPTGTYNSPLHF.

V and J are TRBV7-3 and TRBJ1-2, with 9 bases lining up with TRBD1. V shed 4 bases and J 8 bases; nucleotides not matched to a gene: 2. This CDR3 comprises 12 residues. Germline V lookup: CDR1 SGHTA, CDR2 FQGTGA. CDR3 protein: CASSSGQGGYTF. CDR3 nucleotides: TGTGCCAGCAGCTCGGGACAGGGCGGCTACACCTTC.

This clonotype was seen only a few times. The V gene is TRBV29-1, the J gene TRBJ1-2, with TRBD1 matching 8 bases. V lost 4 bases, J lost 7 bases, and 8 bases stayed unmatched. Germline CDR1 reads SQVTM; CDR2 reads ANQGSEA. This CDR3 comprises 13 residues. The CDR3 loop is CSVVRQGAGGYTF. CDR3 nucleotide sequence: TGCAGCGTTGTAAGGCAGGGGGCCGGTGGCTACACCTTC.

The chain uses TRBV20-1 and TRBJ1-5; D may be TRBD1 (6 bases). The CDR3 is 12 amino acids. V gave up 5 bases and J gave up 5 bases, with 10 bases separating them. Germline CDR1 DFQATT, CDR2 SNEGSKA (reference sequence). CDR3 region: CSAVRGYQPQHF. In nucleotides, the CDR3 is TGCAGTGCTGTCAGGGGATATCAGCCCCAGCATTTT.

This sequence joins TRBV3-1 and TRBJ2-5; possible D gene TRBD1, 5 bases. The ends were cut back, 2 bases at V and 2 bases at J, with 9 bases in the middle. The germline V gene has CDR1 LGHDT and CDR2 YNNKEL (reference sequence). The CDR3 covers 14 residues. The CDR3 coding sequence is TGTGCCAGCAGCCAACAGGGTTGGCAAGAGACCCAGTACTTC. Translation: CASSQQGWQETQYF.

This rearrangement joins TRBV29-1 to TRBJ2-1; the match to TRBD2 covers 11 bases. CDR1 and CDR2 from the germline V gene are SQVTM and ANQGSEA. V lost 1 base and J lost 4; bases outside the gene matches: 0. CDR3 length: 14 residues. The CDR3 protein is CSVEGTSGYNEQFF. Here the CDR3 DNA reads TGCAGCGTTGAAGGGACTAGCGGGTACAATGAGCAGTTCTTC.

The chain couples TRBV29-1 to TRBJ1-5; 11 bases agree with TRBD1. The germline gives CDR1 SQVTM, CDR2 ANQGSEA. CDR3 length: 14 amino acids. V gave up 5 bases and J gave up 8 bases; unmatched junction bases: 8. The CDR3 region has the DNA TGCAGCGTTATCGGACAGGGGGCAAGGGAGCCCCAGCATTTT. Translating gives CSVIGQGAREPQHF.

There are many counts of this clonotype. V is TRBV18 and J is TRBJ1-1; TRBD1 is a possible D gene (5 bases). The CDR3 is made up of 14 amino acids. Germline CDR1 is KGHSH and CDR2 is LQKENI. The V gene lost 4 bases and the J gene lost 0 bases, with 9 bases spanning the gap. This CDR3 reads CASSLGRMNTEAFF. Written as DNA, the CDR3 is TGTGCCAGCTCACTGGGACGGATGAACACTGAAGCTTTCTTT.

This clonotype was seen a handful of times. J is TRBJ1-3 and V is TRBV12-3 or TRBV12-4; possibly TRBD1 for D (6 bases). Trimming cost V 1 base and J 9 bases, with 7 bases left between them. The CDR3 length is 12 residues. CDR3 in amino acids: CASSLGGPTIYF. CDR3 DNA: TGTGCCAGCAGTTTAGGGGGGCCCACCATATATTTT.

This clonotype has more than one count but fewer than ten. The CDR3: CASSFYRDEQYF. The CDR3 nucleotides are TGTGCCAGCAGTTTTTACAGGGACGAGCAGTACTTC. The V and J genes are TRBV28 and TRBJ2-7; tentatively, D is TRBD1 (6 bases). The CDR3 runs to 12 residues. The germline CDR1 and CDR2 sequences are MDHEN and SYDVKM. Trimming shortened V by 3 bases and J by 5 bases, and 8 bases separated the two germline ends.

The gene calls are TRBV2 and TRBJ1-5; D perhaps matches TRBD1 (5 bases). The germline gives CDR1 SNHLY, CDR2 FYNNEI. Trimming removed 9 bases from V and 0 bases from J, with 15 bases in between. The CDR3 extends over 15 amino acids. The CDR3 here is CASKQEAASNQPQHF. The CDR3 region has the DNA TGTGCCAGTAAACAGGAGGCGGCTAGCAATCAGCCCCAGCATTTT.

This clonotype has ten or more counts. V usage is TRBV7-3 and J usage is TRBJ1-1, with D possibly being TRBD1 (6 bases). V gave up 1 base and J gave up 4 bases, with 16 bases separating them. The germline gives CDR1 SGHTA, CDR2 FQGTGA. The CDR3 runs 16 residues. The CDR3 nucleotides read TGTGCCAGCAGCTTAATGGGGGCCTTCGGGGGCACTGAAGCTTTCTTT. It yields the protein CASSLMGAFGGTEAFF.